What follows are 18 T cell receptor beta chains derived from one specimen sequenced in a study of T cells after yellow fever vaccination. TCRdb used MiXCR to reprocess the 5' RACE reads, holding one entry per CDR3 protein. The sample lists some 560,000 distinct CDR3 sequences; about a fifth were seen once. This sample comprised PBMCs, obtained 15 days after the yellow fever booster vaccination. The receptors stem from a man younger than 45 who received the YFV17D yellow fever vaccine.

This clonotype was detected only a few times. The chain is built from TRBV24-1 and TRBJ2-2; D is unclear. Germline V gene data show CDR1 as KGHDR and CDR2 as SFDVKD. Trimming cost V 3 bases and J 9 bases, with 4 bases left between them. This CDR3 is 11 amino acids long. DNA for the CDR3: TGTGCCACCAGTGATGCATGGGAGCTGTTTTTT. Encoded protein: CATSDAWELFF.

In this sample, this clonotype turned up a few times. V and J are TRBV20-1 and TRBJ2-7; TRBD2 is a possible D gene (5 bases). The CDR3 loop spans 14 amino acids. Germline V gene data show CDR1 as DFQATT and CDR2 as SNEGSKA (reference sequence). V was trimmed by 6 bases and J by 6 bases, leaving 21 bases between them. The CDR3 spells CSAPSERANGEQYF. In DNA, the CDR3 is TGCAGTGCCCCGTCGGAGAGGGCGAACGGCGAGCAGTACTTC.

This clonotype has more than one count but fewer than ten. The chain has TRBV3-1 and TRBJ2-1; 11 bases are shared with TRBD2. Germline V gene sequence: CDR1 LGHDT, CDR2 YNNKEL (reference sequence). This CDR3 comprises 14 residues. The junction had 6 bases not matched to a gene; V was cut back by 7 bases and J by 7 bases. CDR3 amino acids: CASKETSGTNEQFF. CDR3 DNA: TGTGCCAGCAAGGAGACTAGCGGGACTAATGAGCAGTTCTTC.

As DNA, the CDR3 is TGTGCCAGCAGCGAGGGACAGGGGGCCAACAATGAGCAGTTCTTC. It codes for CASSEGQGANNEQFF. The chain carries TRBV14 and TRBJ2-1, with 12 bases that match TRBD1. This CDR3 contains 15 residues. With V trimmed by 5 bases and J by 5 bases, 4 bases remained unmatched. CDR1 and CDR2 (germline): SGHDN, FVKESK.

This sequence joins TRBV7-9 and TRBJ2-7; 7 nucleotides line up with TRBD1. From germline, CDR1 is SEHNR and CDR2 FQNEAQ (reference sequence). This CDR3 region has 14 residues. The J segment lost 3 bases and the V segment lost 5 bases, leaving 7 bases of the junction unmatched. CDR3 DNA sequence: TGTGCCAGCAGCCTAACCGGGACAGTCTACGAGCAGTACTTC. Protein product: CASSLTGTVYEQYF.

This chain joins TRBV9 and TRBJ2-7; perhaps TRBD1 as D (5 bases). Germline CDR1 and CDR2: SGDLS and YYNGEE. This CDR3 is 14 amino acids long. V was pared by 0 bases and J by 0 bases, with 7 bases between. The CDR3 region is CASSVGGHSYEQYF. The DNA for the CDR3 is TGTGCCAGCAGCGTAGGAGGACACTCCTACGAGCAGTACTTC.

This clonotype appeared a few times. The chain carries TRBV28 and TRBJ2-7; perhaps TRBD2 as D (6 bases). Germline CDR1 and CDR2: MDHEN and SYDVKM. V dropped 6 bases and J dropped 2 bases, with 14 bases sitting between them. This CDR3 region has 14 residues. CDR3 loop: CASREGDSTYEQYF. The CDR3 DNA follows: TGTGCCAGCAGGGAAGGGGACTCCACCTACGAGCAGTACTTC.

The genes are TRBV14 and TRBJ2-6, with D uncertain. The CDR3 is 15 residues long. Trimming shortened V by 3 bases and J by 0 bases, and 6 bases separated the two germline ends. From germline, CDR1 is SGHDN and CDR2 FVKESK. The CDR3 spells CASSHEVSGANVLTF. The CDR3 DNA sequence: TGTGCCAGCAGCCACGAGGTCTCTGGGGCCAACGTCCTGACTTTC.

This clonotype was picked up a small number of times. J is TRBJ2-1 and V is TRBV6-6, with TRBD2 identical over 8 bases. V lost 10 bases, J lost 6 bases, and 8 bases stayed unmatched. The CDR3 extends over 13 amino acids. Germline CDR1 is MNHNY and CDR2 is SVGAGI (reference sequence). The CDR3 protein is CANSGTRSNEQFF. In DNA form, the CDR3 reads TGTGCCAACTCCGGGACTAGAAGCAATGAGCAGTTCTTC.

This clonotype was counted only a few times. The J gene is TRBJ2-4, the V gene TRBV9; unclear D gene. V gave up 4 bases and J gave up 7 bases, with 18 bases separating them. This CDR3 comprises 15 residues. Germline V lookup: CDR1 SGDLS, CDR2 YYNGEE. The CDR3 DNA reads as TGTGCCAGCAGCCCTTCCGGCTCGAGGCAGAACATTCAGTACTTC. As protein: CASSPSGSRQNIQYF.

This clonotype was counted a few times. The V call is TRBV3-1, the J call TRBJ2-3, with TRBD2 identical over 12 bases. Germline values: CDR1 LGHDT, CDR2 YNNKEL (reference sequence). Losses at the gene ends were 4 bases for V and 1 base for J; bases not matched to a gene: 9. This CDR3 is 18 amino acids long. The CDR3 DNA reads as TGTGCCAGCAGCCCCAAGAGACTAGCGGGAGCTCGCACAGATACGCAGTATTTT. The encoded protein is CASSPKRLAGARTDTQYF.

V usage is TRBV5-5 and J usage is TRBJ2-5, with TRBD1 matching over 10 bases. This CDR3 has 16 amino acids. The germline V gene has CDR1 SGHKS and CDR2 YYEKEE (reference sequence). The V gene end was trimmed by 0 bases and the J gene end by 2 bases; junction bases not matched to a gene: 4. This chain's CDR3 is CASSLGDRGAQETQYF. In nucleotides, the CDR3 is TGTGCCAGCAGCTTGGGGGACAGGGGCGCACAAGAGACCCAGTACTTC.

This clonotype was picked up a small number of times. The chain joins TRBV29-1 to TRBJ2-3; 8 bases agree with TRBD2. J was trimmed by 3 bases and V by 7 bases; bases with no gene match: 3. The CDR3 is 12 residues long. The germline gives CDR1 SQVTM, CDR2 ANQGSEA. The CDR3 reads CSAAGGTDTQYF. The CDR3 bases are TGCAGCGCCGCGGGGGGAACAGATACGCAGTATTTT.

The CDR3 region is CASSTTQEETQYF. As DNA, the CDR3 is TGTGCCAGCTCAACCACCCAGGAAGAGACCCAGTACTTC. The chain recombines TRBV18 with TRBJ2-5; D not certain. Germline lookup yields CDR1 KGHSH and CDR2 LQKENI. CDR3 length: 13 residues. Trimming left V 5 bases short and J 3 bases short, with 10 bases between.

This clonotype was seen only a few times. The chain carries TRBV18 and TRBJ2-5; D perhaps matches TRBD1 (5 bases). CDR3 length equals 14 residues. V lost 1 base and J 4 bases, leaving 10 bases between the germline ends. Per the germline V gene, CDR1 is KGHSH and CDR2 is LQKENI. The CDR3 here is CASSPRQLGETQYF. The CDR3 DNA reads TGTGCCAGCTCACCACGACAGCTGGGAGAGACCCAGTACTTC.

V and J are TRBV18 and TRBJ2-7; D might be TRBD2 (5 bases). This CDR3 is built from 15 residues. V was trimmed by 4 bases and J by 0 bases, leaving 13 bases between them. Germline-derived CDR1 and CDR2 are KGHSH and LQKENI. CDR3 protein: CASSLGERVSYEQYF. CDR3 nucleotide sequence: TGTGCCAGCTCACTCGGGGAAAGGGTCTCCTACGAGCAGTACTTC.

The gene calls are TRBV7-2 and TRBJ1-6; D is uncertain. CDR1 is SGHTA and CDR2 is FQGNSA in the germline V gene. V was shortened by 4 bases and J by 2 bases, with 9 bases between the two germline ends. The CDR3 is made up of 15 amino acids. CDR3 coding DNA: TGTGCCAGCAGCTCGCTTGTCGCCTATAATTCACCCCTCCACTTT. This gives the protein CASSSLVAYNSPLHF.

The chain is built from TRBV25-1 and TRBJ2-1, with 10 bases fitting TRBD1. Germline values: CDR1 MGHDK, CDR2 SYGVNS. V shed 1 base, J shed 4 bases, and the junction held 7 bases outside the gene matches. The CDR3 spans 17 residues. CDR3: CASSEFGQGVRYNEQFF. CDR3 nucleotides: TGTGCCAGCAGTGAATTTGGACAGGGGGTGCGGTACAATGAGCAGTTCTTC.